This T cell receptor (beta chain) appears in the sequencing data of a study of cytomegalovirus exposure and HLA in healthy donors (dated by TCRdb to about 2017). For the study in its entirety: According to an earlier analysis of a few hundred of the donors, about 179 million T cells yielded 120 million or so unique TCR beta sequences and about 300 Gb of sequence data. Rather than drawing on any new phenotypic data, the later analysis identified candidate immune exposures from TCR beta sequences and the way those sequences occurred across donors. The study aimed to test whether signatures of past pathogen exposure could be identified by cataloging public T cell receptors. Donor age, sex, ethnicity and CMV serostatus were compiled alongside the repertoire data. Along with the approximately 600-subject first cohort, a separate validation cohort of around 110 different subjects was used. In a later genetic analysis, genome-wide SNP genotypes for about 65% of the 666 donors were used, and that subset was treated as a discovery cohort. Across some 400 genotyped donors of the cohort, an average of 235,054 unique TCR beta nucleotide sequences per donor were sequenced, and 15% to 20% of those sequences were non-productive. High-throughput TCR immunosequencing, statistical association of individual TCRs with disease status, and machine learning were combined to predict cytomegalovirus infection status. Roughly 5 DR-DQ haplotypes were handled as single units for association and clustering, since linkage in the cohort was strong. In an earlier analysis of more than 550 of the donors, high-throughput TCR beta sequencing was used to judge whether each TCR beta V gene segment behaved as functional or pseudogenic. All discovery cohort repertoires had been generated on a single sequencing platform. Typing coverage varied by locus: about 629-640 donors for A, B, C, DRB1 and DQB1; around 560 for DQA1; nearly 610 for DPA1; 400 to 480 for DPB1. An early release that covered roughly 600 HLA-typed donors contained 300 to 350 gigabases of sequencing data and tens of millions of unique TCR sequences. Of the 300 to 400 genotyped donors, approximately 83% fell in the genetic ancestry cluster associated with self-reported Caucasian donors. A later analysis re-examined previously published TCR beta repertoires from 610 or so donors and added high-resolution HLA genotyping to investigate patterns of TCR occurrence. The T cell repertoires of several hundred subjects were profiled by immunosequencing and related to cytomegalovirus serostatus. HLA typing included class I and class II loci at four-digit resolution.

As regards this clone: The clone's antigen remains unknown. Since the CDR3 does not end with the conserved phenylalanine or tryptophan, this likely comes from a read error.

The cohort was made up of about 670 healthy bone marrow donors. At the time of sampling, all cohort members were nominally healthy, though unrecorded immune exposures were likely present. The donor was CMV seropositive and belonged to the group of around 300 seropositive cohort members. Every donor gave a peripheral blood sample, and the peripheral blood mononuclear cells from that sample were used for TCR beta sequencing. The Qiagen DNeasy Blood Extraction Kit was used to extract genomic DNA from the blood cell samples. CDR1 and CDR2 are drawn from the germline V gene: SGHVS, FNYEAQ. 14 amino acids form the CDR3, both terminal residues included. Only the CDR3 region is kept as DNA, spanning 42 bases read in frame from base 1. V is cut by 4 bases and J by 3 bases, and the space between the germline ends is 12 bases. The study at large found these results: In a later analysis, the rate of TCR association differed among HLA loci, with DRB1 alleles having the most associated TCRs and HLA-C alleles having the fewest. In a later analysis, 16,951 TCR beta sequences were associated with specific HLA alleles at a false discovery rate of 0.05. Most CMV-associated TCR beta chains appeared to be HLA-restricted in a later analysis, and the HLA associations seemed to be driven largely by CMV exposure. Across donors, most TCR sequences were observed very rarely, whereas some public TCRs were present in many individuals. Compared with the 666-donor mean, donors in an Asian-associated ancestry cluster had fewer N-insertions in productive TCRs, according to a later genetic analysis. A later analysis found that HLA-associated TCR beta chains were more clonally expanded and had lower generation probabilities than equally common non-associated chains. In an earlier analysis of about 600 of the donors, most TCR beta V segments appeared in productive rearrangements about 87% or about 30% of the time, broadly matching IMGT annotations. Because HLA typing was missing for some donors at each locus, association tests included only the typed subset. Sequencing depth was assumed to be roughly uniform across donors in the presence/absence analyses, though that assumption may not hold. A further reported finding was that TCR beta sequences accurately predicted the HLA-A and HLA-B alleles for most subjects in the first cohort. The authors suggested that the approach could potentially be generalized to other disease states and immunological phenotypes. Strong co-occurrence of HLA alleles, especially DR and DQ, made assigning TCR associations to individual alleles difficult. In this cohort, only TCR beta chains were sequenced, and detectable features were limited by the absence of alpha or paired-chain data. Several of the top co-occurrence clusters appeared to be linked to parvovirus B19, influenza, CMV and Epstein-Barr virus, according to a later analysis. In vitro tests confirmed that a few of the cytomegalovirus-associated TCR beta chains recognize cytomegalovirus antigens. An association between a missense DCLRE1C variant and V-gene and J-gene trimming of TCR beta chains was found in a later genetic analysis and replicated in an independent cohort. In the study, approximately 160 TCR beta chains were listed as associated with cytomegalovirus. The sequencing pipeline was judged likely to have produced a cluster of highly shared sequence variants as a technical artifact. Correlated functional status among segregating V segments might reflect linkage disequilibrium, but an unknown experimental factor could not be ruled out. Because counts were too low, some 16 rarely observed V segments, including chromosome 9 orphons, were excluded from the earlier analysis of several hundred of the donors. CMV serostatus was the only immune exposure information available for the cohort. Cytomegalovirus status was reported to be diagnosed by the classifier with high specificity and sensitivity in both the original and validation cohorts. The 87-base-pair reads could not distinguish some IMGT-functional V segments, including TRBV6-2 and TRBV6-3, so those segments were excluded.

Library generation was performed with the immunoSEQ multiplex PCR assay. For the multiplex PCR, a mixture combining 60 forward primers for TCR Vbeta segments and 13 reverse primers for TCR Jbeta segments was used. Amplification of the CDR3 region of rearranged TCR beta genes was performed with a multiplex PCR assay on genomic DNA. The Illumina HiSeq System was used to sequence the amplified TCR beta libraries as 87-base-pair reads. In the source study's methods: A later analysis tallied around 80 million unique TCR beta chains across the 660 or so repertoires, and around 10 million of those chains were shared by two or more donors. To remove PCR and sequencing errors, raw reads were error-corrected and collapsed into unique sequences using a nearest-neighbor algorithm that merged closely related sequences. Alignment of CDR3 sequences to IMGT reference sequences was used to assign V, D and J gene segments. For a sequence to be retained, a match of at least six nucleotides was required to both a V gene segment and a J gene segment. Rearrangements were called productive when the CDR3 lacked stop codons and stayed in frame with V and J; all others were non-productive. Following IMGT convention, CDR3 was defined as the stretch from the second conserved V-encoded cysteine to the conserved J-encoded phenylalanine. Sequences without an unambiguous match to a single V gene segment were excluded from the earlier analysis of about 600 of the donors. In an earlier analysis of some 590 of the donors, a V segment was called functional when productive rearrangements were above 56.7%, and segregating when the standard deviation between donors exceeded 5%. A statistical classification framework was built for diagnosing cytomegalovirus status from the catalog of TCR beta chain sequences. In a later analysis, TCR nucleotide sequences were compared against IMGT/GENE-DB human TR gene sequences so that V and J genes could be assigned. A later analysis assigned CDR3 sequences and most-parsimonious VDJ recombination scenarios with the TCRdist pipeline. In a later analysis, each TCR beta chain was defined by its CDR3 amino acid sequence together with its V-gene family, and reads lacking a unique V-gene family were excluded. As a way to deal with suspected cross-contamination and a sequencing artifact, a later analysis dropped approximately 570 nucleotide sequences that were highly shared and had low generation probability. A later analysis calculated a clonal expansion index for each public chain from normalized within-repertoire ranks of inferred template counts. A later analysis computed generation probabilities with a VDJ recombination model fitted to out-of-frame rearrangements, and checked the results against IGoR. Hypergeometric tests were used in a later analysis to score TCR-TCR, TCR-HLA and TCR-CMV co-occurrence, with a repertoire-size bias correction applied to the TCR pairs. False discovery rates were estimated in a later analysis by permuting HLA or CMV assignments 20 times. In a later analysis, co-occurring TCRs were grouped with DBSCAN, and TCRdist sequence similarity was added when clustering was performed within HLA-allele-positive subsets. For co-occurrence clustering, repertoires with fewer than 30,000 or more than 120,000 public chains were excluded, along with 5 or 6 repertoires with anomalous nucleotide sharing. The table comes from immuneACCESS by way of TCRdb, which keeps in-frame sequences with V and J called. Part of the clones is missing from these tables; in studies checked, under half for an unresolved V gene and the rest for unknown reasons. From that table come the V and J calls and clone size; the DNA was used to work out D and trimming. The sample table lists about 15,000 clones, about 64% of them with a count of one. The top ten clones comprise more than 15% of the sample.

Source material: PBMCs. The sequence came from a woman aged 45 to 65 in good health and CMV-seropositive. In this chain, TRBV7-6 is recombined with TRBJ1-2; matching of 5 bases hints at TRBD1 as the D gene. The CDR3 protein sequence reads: CASSSGGRDYGYTV. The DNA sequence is TGTGCCAGCAGCTCAGGTGGCAGGGACTATGGCTACACCGTC.